Listed here are 14 T cell receptor beta chains from one sample, sequenced in a study of glioma-infiltrating T cells after dendritic cell vaccination. Assay: immunoSEQ multiplex PCR; the TCRdb copy retains only in-frame clones and omits some. The sample lists around 100,000 clones, roughly 81% occurring once. Sequenced here: blood, sampled before dendritic cell vaccination. The receptors were sampled from a human donor with glioblastoma.

V and J are TRBV5-1 and TRBJ2-5, with 10 bases matching TRBD2. TRBJ2-7 matches the DNA end more closely, so the J call is doubtful. This CDR3 comprises 15 residues. CDR1 is SGHRS, CDR2 YFSETQ, per germline. DNA for the CDR3: TGCGCCAGCAGCTTGGGCCCTAGCGGGAGTTACGAGCAGTACTTC. This codes for CASSLGPSGSYEQYF.

The genes are TRBV5-1 and TRBJ2-7; 8 bases fit TRBD2. Germline assignment: CDR1 SGHRS and CDR2 YFSETQ. The CDR3 has 15 amino acids. V shed 1 base, J shed 3 bases, and the junction held 6 bases outside the gene matches. The CDR3, as DNA: TGCGCCAGCAGCTTGCTGGGCGGGGGGATCTACGAGCAGTACTTC. Its protein is CASSLLGGGIYEQYF.

The genes are TRBV27 and TRBJ2-5; TRBD2 matches 10 bases. Germline V gene sequence: CDR1 MNHEY, CDR2 SMNVEV (reference sequence). Trimming took 2 bases from V and 5 from J; bases not matched to a gene: 5. This CDR3 spans 15 amino acids. In DNA form, the CDR3 reads TGTGCCAGCAGTTTAATGTCTAGCGGGGGCGAGACCCAGTACTTC. It translates to CASSLMSSGGETQYF.

The rearrangement links TRBV5-4 to TRBJ2-7; D perhaps matches TRBD2 (6 bases). V was cut by 4 bases and J by 3 bases, with 11 bases left in between. Germline CDR1 is SGHNT and CDR2 is YYREEE (reference sequence). This CDR3 spans 13 amino acids. In DNA, the CDR3 is TGTGCCAGCAGCCCGGGGGACCACTACGAGCAGTACTTC. It encodes CASSPGDHYEQYF.

This clone was detected once. The chain couples TRBV30 to TRBJ2-7; TRBD1 aligns across 11 bases. This CDR3 comprises 13 residues. V was pared by 7 bases and J by 3 bases, with 5 bases of the junction left unmatched. CDR1 is GTSNPN and CDR2 is SVGIG in the germline V gene (reference sequence). The CDR3 DNA reads as TGTGCCTTTCTGGACAGGGGGCTCTACGAGCAGTACTTC. Translated: CAFLDRGLYEQYF.

The V call is TRBV6-1, the J call TRBJ1-2; a weak D match, TRBD1 (5 bases). This CDR3 has 15 amino acids. Trimming pared 0 bases from V and 4 bases from J, leaving 12 bases between. Germline V gives CDR1 MNHNS, CDR2 SASEGT. The DNA of the CDR3 is TGTGCCAGCAGTGAAGCGGAGGGGCTTTTCTATGGCTACACCTTC. It is translated as CASSEAEGLFYGYTF.

This chain links TRBV30 with TRBJ2-5; 12 bases map to TRBD1. The CDR3 loop spans 17 amino acids. Germline CDR1 reads GTSNPN; CDR2 reads SVGIG (reference sequence). The V gene end was trimmed by 3 bases and the J gene end by 5 bases; junction bases not matched to a gene: 13. The CDR3 sequence is CAWRPYLGTGGRETQYF. CDR3 in DNA: TGTGCCTGGAGGCCCTACCTCGGGACAGGGGGCAGGGAGACCCAGTACTTC.

The gene calls are TRBV4-2 and TRBJ1-1; 10 bases are shared with TRBD1. The ends lost 3 bases at V and 3 bases at J; junction bases unmatched: 19. From germline, CDR1 is LGHNA and CDR2 YNFKEQ. The CDR3 has 20 amino acids. The CDR3 DNA sequence: TGTGCCAGCAGCCACTCCCGAATGAACAGGGACAGGGGACTTGACACTGAAGCTTTCTTT. Translating it yields CASSHSRMNRDRGLDTEAFF.

The chain is built from TRBV2 and TRBJ1-5; no clear D. Trimming removed 8 bases at V and 7 bases at J, with 18 bases between. The CDR3 is 14 amino acids. The germline V gene encodes CDR1 SNHLY and CDR2 FYNNEI. CDR3 coding DNA: TGTGCCAGCCGCGAAGCCCCTGGAGAGCAGCCCCAGCATTTT. This codes for CASREAPGEQPQHF.

This clone was detected only once. This chain connects TRBV7-9 to TRBJ2-2; weak D call: TRBD1 (5 bases). The germline V gene has CDR1 SEHNR and CDR2 FQNEAQ (reference sequence). The CDR3 covers 15 residues. The V and J ends lost 4 bases and 5 bases respectively, with 14 bases between them. The CDR3 loop is CASSWSAGKTGELFF. The CDR3 region has the DNA TGTGCCAGCAGCTGGTCCGCAGGGAAAACCGGGGAGCTGTTTTTT.

This sequence joins TRBV6-5 and TRBJ1-2; 7 bases fit TRBD1. Germline V CDR1 and CDR2: MNHEY, SVGAGI. The CDR3 loop spans 13 amino acids. Germline trimming cut 5 bases from V and 13 bases from J; bases unmatched to any gene: 13. Written as DNA, the CDR3 is TGTGCCAGCAGTGACTACAGGGGCCGCTCCCGCACCTTC. It translates to CASSDYRGRSRTF.

The J gene is TRBJ1-5, the V gene TRBV29-1, with 8 bases fitting TRBD1. J gave up 5 bases and V 6 bases, and 9 bases lay outside the gene matches. The CDR3 sequence is 14 residues long. Germline V gene lookup returns CDR1 SQVTM and CDR2 ANQGSEA. Here the CDR3 reads CSVAADRADQPQHF. CDR3 coding DNA: TGCAGCGTCGCAGCGGACAGGGCGGATCAGCCCCAGCATTTT.

The chain carries TRBV14 and TRBJ1-4; the D is unclear. V lost 4 bases to trimming and J lost 7 bases, with 10 bases between them. From germline, CDR1 is SGHDN and CDR2 FVKESK. The CDR3 has 13 amino acids. CDR3 bases: TGTGCCAGCAGCCCACTCCGGGGTGAAAAACTGTTTTTT. Its translation: CASSPLRGEKLFF.

The rearrangement uses TRBV7-2 and TRBJ2-5, with a weak D call TRBD2 (6 bases). The germline V gene encodes CDR1 SGHTA and CDR2 FQGNSA. V was cut by 5 bases and J by 5 bases, with 15 bases left in between. This CDR3 is built from 14 residues. The CDR3 is CASSPGTRGETQYF. DNA for the CDR3: TGTGCCAGCAGCCCAGGGACTCGTGGGGAGACCCAGTACTTC.